Below, 14 T cell receptor beta chains from the same sample are listed, as sequenced in a study of T cells after yellow fever vaccination (dated by TCRdb to the late 2010s). The library was made by 5' RACE. Sequencing was performed on an Illumina NovaSeq 6000. TCRdb trimmed public reads at Q25 via fastp, called clones via MiXCR and kept in-frame beta chains. A single entry per CDR3 protein holds the most common genes and DNA from its merged rows. The sample has a few hundred thousand distinct CDR3 sequences on record, around an eighth of them singletons. The ten largest account for 3% to 4% of the sample. The treatment or condition label on this specimen signifies: live attenuated yellow fever vaccine strain. This sample comprised CD4+ T cells sorted from PBMCs, obtained 15 days after the yellow fever booster vaccination. The receptors were sampled from a man between 18 and 29 years old who received the YFV17D yellow fever vaccine.

V gene TRBV27 combines with J gene TRBJ1-2, with 10 bases fitting TRBD1. Trimming at V came to 6 bases and at J to 4 bases, leaving 11 bases not matched to a gene. Germline lookup yields CDR1 MNHEY and CDR2 SMNVEV (reference sequence). The CDR3 covers 16 residues. CDR3 sequence reads: CASSPLLTGGIYGYTF. The CDR3 nucleotides read TGTGCCAGCAGCCCCCTCTTGACAGGGGGCATCTATGGCTACACCTTC.

There are a few counts of this clonotype. The V and J genes are TRBV5-1 and TRBJ1-4; 8 nucleotides line up with TRBD1. The CDR3 runs 16 residues. Germline-derived CDR1 and CDR2 are SGHRS and YFSETQ. V dropped 0 bases and J dropped 8; count of bases not matched to a gene: 9. This CDR3 reads CASSLEPGQGSEKLFF. The DNA for the CDR3 is TGCGCCAGCAGCTTGGAACCCGGACAGGGTAGCGAAAAACTGTTTTTT.

In this sample, this clonotype turned up a few times. This chain uses TRBV6-2 or TRBV6-3 with TRBJ1-5, with unresolved D. The CDR3 is 14 residues long. V lost 5 bases to trimming and J lost 6 bases, with 14 bases between them. The germline CDR1 and CDR2 sequences are MNHEY and SVGEGT. In DNA form, the CDR3 reads TGTGCCAGCAGTGACCTCGTAAAGAGTCAGCCCCAGCATTTT. Its protein product is CASSDLVKSQPQHF.

This clonotype has more than one count but fewer than ten. V usage is TRBV7-2 and J usage is TRBJ1-2; D may be TRBD1 (5 bases). Germline assignment: CDR1 SGHTA and CDR2 FQGNSA. With 5 bases removed from V and 8 bases from J, the gap between germline ends came to 21 bases. This CDR3 comprises 15 residues. The CDR3 loop reads CASSLSTGLTDGYTF. The CDR3 nucleotides read TGTGCCAGCAGCCTCTCGACGGGACTGACTGACGGCTACACCTTC.

This clonotype showed up many times. The rearrangement joins TRBV12-3 or TRBV12-4 to TRBJ1-2; 7 nucleotides match TRBD1. CDR3 length: 14 residues. Trimming took 5 bases from V and 6 from J; bases not matched to a gene: 9. In DNA, the CDR3 is TGTGCCAGCAGTGAAGGGGGCGACAATCATGGCTACACCTTC. Translated, it gives CASSEGGDNHGYTF.

V and J are TRBV24-1 and TRBJ1-2; TRBD1 might be the D (5 bases). Per germline, CDR1 KGHDR and CDR2 SFDVKD. V was cut by 2 bases and J by 3 bases, with 9 bases left in between. This CDR3 spans 14 amino acids. CDR3 sequence: CATSDSPGDYGYTF. DNA for the CDR3: TGTGCCACCAGTGATTCGCCGGGGGACTATGGCTACACCTTC.

The genes are TRBV5-1 and TRBJ2-3; either TRBD1 or TRBD2 may fit D (5 bases each). V lost 3 bases to trimming and J lost 1 base, with 12 bases between them. Germline V gene lookup returns CDR1 SGHRS and CDR2 YFSETQ. CDR3 length: 15 amino acids. Here the CDR3 DNA reads TGCGCCAGCAGCTCCGGGACCTTCGGCACAGATACGCAGTATTTT. The encoded protein is CASSSGTFGTDTQYF.

V is TRBV5-1 and J is TRBJ1-3; tentatively, D is TRBD1 (5 bases). Germline V gives CDR1 SGHRS, CDR2 YFSETQ. The CDR3 loop spans 15 amino acids. The V and J ends lost 4 bases and 0 bases respectively, with 11 bases between them. The CDR3 region has the DNA TGCGCCAGCAGCGGGGGACGGAGCTCTGGAAACACCATATATTTT. It is translated as CASSGGRSSGNTIYF.

Turning to this clonotype: The CDR3 end shows no conserved phenylalanine or tryptophan, and so a read error is likely. The chain carries TRBV2 and TRBJ2-4; D is possibly TRBD1 or TRBD2 (5 bases each). Trimming pared 4 bases from V and 3 bases from J, leaving 13 bases between. This CDR3 is 15 amino acids long. CDR1 is SNHLY, CDR2 FYNNEI, per germline. The CDR3 DNA is TGTGCCAGCAGTGGCGGTCCTGGGGGCAAAAACATTCAGTACTTA. Its translation is CASSGGPGGKNIQYL.

The chain has TRBV6-1 and TRBJ2-1; a possible D gene is TRBD1 (6 bases). The CDR3 totals 16 residues. V lost 2 bases, J lost 10 bases, and 21 bases lay in between. Germline V gene sequence: CDR1 MNHNS, CDR2 SASEGT. In nucleotides, the CDR3 is TGTGCCAGCAGTGAAAATGGGGGCACAGTTGCCGGCGAGCAGTTCTTC. Translating it yields CASSENGGTVAGEQFF.

This clonotype was counted ten times or more. The chain recombines TRBV7-9 with TRBJ1-1; D uncertain. The CDR3 extends over 10 amino acids. Germline V gene data show CDR1 as SEHNR and CDR2 as FQNEAQ (reference sequence). Trimming removed 8 bases at V and 1 base at J, with 2 bases between. The CDR3 DNA is TGTGCCAGCTGGAACACTGAAGCTTTCTTT. Translated: CASWNTEAFF.

This clonotype showed up just a few times. This rearrangement joins TRBV7-6 to TRBJ1-5; D is uncertain. The V and J ends lost 5 bases and 10 bases respectively, with 15 bases between them. CDR1 SGHVS and CDR2 FNYEAQ come from the germline V gene. The CDR3 contains 13 residues. The DNA of the CDR3 is TGTGCCAGCAGCGTCGGGCAGCTCGGCCCCCAGCATTTT. Protein product: CASSVGQLGPQHF.

The rearrangement links TRBV11-2 to TRBJ1-5; the D is unclear. The CDR3 is made up of 13 amino acids. Germline loops: CDR1 SGHAT, CDR2 FQNNGV. Trimming took off 1 base at V and 5 bases at J, with 6 bases between the two ends. CDR3: CASSLGRYQPQHF. In DNA, the CDR3 is TGTGCCAGCAGCTTAGGCCGGTATCAGCCCCAGCATTTT.

This clonotype was seen ten or more times. The rearrangement joins TRBV11-1 to TRBJ2-2; unclear D gene. V gave up 4 bases and J gave up 2 bases, with 8 bases separating them. In germline, CDR1 is SGHAT, CDR2 FQDESV (reference sequence). CDR3 size: 14 residues. The CDR3 nucleotides are TGTGCCAGCAGCTCAGACACCAACACCGGGGAGCTGTTTTTT. This gives the protein CASSSDTNTGELFF.